The 20 T cell receptor beta chains listed next were all sequenced from one sample in a study of T cell repertoires in cytomegalovirus infection. TCRdb independently ran MiXCR on the reads; one entry per CDR3 protein. The profile shows approximately 290,000 distinct CDR3 sequences, over 20% of them singletons. The sequencing input was PBMCs. Source of these receptors: a human donor in good health (CMV status not recorded). Some clones in this sample may be carry-over from other donors' samples.

The chain uses TRBV20-1 and TRBJ2-5; D tentatively reads TRBD1 or TRBD2 (5 bases each). V was cut by 6 bases and J by 2 bases, with 16 bases left in between. Germline V gene data show CDR1 as DFQATT and CDR2 as SNEGSKA (reference sequence). This CDR3 comprises 14 residues. CDR3 sequence reads: CSANSRDAQETQYF. As DNA, the CDR3 is TGCAGTGCCAATTCACGGGACGCGCAAGAGACCCAGTACTTC.

There are many counts of this clonotype. The V gene is TRBV7-2, the J gene TRBJ2-5; 7 bases match TRBD2. With 5 bases clipped from V and 2 bases from J, the junction kept 11 bases outside the gene matches. The CDR3 totals 16 residues. CDR1 SGHTA and CDR2 FQGNSA come from the germline V gene. This CDR3 reads CASSRGGGRAQETQYF. CDR3 coding DNA: TGTGCCAGCAGCCGTGGAGGCGGGAGAGCTCAAGAGACCCAGTACTTC. The full variable domain, in which reference TRBV7-2 and TRBJ2-5 provide the parts outside the CDR3, is GAGVSQSPSNKVTEKGKDVELRCDPISGHTALYWYRQSLGQGLEFLIYFQGNSAPDKSGLPSDRFSAERTGGSVSTLTIQRTQQEDSAVYLCASSRGGGRAQETQYFGPGTRLLVL.

This sequence joins TRBV10-1 and TRBJ2-7; 8 positions agree with TRBD2. This CDR3 has 17 residues. Germline values: CDR1 WNHNN, CDR2 SYGVQD (reference sequence). Trimming cost V 6 bases and J 3 bases; bases outside gene matches: 16. The CDR3: CASRPPGLTSVGYEQYF. CDR3 in DNA: TGCGCCAGCAGGCCTCCGGGACTGACTAGCGTCGGCTACGAGCAGTACTTC.

This clonotype was observed a few times. The chain links TRBV19 to TRBJ2-7; D remains unclear. The V gene lost 5 bases and the J gene lost 2 bases, with 7 bases spanning the gap. CDR1 is LNHDA and CDR2 is SQIVND in the germline V gene (reference sequence). This CDR3 has 12 residues. CDR3 region: CASSSLAYEQYF. CDR3 coding DNA: TGTGCCAGTAGTTCGTTAGCCTACGAGCAGTACTTC.

In its sample, this clonotype was seen a few times. This chain connects TRBV12-3 or TRBV12-4 to TRBJ1-1; weak D call: TRBD1 (5 bases). Trimming removed 5 bases at V and 3 bases at J, with 10 bases between. This CDR3 region has 13 residues. For the CDR3, the DNA is TGTGCCAGCAGTGGACAAGGCGACACTGAAGCTTTCTTT. It codes for CASSGQGDTEAFF.

This clonotype showed up many times. The chain couples TRBV7-2 to TRBJ1-1; D call uncertain. The germline V gene encodes CDR1 SGHTA and CDR2 FQGNSA. The CDR3 consists of 13 residues. The V gene lost 4 bases and the J gene lost 1 base, with 7 bases spanning the gap. The CDR3 region is CASSSRRNTEAFF. CDR3 nucleotides: TGTGCCAGCAGCTCCCGGAGGAACACTGAAGCTTTCTTT.

This clonotype was seen more than once but under ten times. This rearrangement joins TRBV20-1 to TRBJ1-5; D gene ambiguous. Germline V gene data show CDR1 as DFQATT and CDR2 as SNEGSKA (reference sequence). The CDR3 loop spans 16 amino acids. The V and J ends lost 5 bases and 7 bases respectively, with 24 bases between them. CDR3 sequence reads: CSALPLGEGKDQPQHF. DNA of the CDR3: TGCAGTGCTCTCCCCCTGGGTGAGGGAAAGGACCAGCCCCAGCATTTT.

Regarding this clonotype: It may be a read error: a sequence one base away is much more abundant. V is TRBV6-6 and J is TRBJ2-1, with D possibly TRBD1 on 5 matching bases. The CDR3 contains 12 residues. Per the germline V gene, CDR1 is MNHNY and CDR2 is SVGAGI (reference sequence). The CDR3 DNA reads TGTGCCGGCAGTTTCCCAGGGTCTGAGCAGTTCTTC. Its translation: CAGSFPGSEQFF.

This clonotype occurred many times. The rearrangement links TRBV20-1 to TRBJ2-7; 7 bases agree with TRBD2. V shed 0 bases, J shed 4 bases, and the junction held 9 bases outside the gene matches. Germline assignment: CDR1 DFQATT and CDR2 SNEGSKA (reference sequence). The CDR3 consists of 15 residues. The CDR3 region is CSARDWGGFGYEQYF. DNA of the CDR3: TGCAGTGCTAGAGATTGGGGAGGGTTTGGGTACGAGCAGTACTTC.

CDR3 loop: CASSRRQPTGPGGKLFF. DNA of the CDR3: TGTGCCAGCAGCCGACGCCAGCCGACAGGGCCGGGGGGAAAACTGTTTTTT. The chain couples TRBV7-2 to TRBJ1-4; 7 positions agree with TRBD1. Germline loops: CDR1 SGHTA, CDR2 FQGNSA. Trimming cost V 5 bases and J 10 bases; bases outside gene matches: 19. The CDR3 extends over 17 amino acids.

This chain links TRBV5-1 with TRBJ2-1; TRBD2 aligns across 9 bases. V was pared by 4 bases and J by 12 bases, with 11 bases of the junction left unmatched. The germline V gene has CDR1 SGHRS and CDR2 YFSETQ. The CDR3 runs 14 residues. The CDR3 sequence: CASSTENSGRGQFF. DNA for the CDR3: TGCGCCAGCAGCACCGAAAATAGCGGGAGAGGGCAGTTCTTC. The full variable domain, rest sourced from reference TRBV5-1 and TRBJ2-1, is KAGVTQTPRYLIKTRGQQVTLSCSPISGHRSVSWYQQTPGQGLQFLFEYFSETQRNKGNFPGRFSGRQFSNSRSEMNVSTLELGDSALYLCASSTENSGRGQFFGPGTRLTVL.

The V gene is TRBV20-1, the J gene TRBJ2-1; 7 nucleotides align to TRBD1. Per the germline V gene, CDR1 is DFQATT and CDR2 is SNEGSKA (reference sequence). The CDR3 is 14 amino acids. The junction had 5 bases not matched to a gene; V was cut back by 5 bases and J by 1 base. The CDR3 protein is CSAAGQDSYNEQFF. The CDR3 DNA reads TGCAGTGCTGCCGGACAGGATTCCTACAATGAGCAGTTCTTC.

The chain recombines TRBV7-9 with TRBJ2-1, with 12 positions matching TRBD1. Losses at the gene ends were 1 base for V and 7 bases for J; bases not matched to a gene: 5. CDR3 length: 16 residues. Germline lookup yields CDR1 SEHNR and CDR2 FQNEAQ (reference sequence). CDR3 coding DNA: TGTGCCAGCAGCTTAGGGGGACAGGGGGCAAGAAATGAGCAGTTCTTC. Protein product: CASSLGGQGARNEQFF.

CDR3 sequence: CASSALAGGGNEQFF. Written as DNA, the CDR3 is TGTGCCAGCAGCGCCCTAGCGGGAGGGGGGAATGAGCAGTTCTTC. The chain recombines TRBV9 with TRBJ2-1; TRBD2 agrees at 12 bases. This CDR3 has 15 residues. Trimming cost V 3 bases and J 7 bases; bases outside gene matches: 5. In germline, CDR1 is SGDLS, CDR2 YYNGEE.

The chain employs TRBV28 and TRBJ2-7, with D perhaps TRBD1 or TRBD2 (5 bases each). V lost 8 bases, J lost 6 bases, and 17 bases lay in between. The CDR3 contains 13 residues. The V gene's germline CDR1 is MDHEN and CDR2 SYDVKM. CDR3 sequence (DNA): TGTGCCAGCGGGGCCTTCGATGGAGGCGAGCAGTACTTC. It codes for CASGAFDGGEQYF.

This clonotype was seen more than once but under ten times. The chain couples TRBV11-2 to TRBJ2-2; D gene uncertain. Trimming took 2 bases from V and 6 from J, leaving 10 bases between them. The CDR3 covers 14 residues. Germline lookup yields CDR1 SGHAT and CDR2 FQNNGV. This CDR3 reads CASSLNPGAGELFF. In DNA, the CDR3 is TGTGCCAGCAGCTTAAACCCCGGCGCCGGGGAGCTGTTTTTT.

This clonotype was detected ten times or more. The chain couples TRBV27 to TRBJ2-7; D is perhaps TRBD1 or TRBD2 (6 bases each). The CDR3 contains 14 residues. Per germline, CDR1 MNHEY and CDR2 SMNVEV (reference sequence). V was pared by 0 bases and J by 7 bases, with 13 bases between. The CDR3: CASSLSGTSGEQYF. The CDR3 nucleotides read TGTGCCAGCAGTTTATCAGGGACAAGCGGGGAGCAGTACTTC.

The chain is built from TRBV7-2 and TRBJ2-1, with 13 positions matching TRBD2. Trimming took 3 bases from V and 1 from J; bases not matched to a gene: 9. This CDR3 spans 19 amino acids. Germline V lookup: CDR1 SGHTA, CDR2 FQGNSA. Here the CDR3 DNA reads TGTGCCAGCAGCTTTTTAGGTGCGACTAGCGGGAGGTCCTACAATGAGCAGTTCTTC. Translation gives CASSFLGATSGRSYNEQFF.

The CDR3 DNA reads TGTGCCATCAGTGATGGACTAGCGGCCTACAATGAGCAGTTCTTC. Encoded protein: CAISDGLAAYNEQFF. This chain links TRBV10-3 with TRBJ2-1, with 10 nucleotides matching TRBD2. V shed 3 bases, J shed 2 bases, and the junction held 1 base outside the gene matches. Germline CDR1 reads ENHRY; CDR2 reads SYGVKD. There are 15 residues in the CDR3.

This clonotype has ten or more counts. The chain joins TRBV7-2 to TRBJ2-2; D is undetermined. The germline V and J ends were trimmed by 0 bases and 0 bases, with 2 bases remaining between them. The CDR3 spans 14 residues. Germline V gives CDR1 SGHTA, CDR2 FQGNSA. CDR3 sequence reads: CASSLASNTGELFF. CDR3 sequence (DNA): TGTGCCAGCAGCTTAGCCTCGAACACCGGGGAGCTGTTTTTT.